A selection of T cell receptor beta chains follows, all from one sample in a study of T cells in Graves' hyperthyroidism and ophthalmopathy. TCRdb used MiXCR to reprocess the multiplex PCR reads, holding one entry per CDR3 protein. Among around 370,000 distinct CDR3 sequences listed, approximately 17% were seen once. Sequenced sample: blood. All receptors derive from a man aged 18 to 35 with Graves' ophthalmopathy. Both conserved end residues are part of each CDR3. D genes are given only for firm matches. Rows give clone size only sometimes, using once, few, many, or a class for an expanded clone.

CASRDGSYLTEAFF,TGTGCCAGTAGGGACGGGTCCTACCTAACTGAAGCTTTCTTT,TRBJ1-1,.,TRBV19,14,.
CSARDRGRNSPLHF,TGCAGTGCTAGAGATCGAGGTAGAAATTCACCCCTCCACTTT,TRBJ1-6,few,TRBV20-1,14,.
CASSYLNTEAFF,TGTGCCAGCAGCTACCTGAACACTGAAGCTTTCTTT,TRBJ1-1,many,TRBV12-3/TRBV12-4,12,.
CASSTRTGGSTDTQYF,TGTGCCAGCAGCACCCGGACAGGGGGAAGCACAGATACGCAGTATTTT,TRBJ2-3,few,TRBV5-4,16,TRBD1
CASSVRDSLNYEQYF,TGTGCCAGCAGCGTCCGGGACAGCCTTAACTACGAGCAGTACTTC,TRBJ2-7,many,TRBV9,15,TRBD1
CASKLGRTQETQYF,TGTGCCAGCAAGCTTGGACGTACCCAAGAGACCCAGTACTTC,TRBJ2-5,many,TRBV11-1,14,.
CASSELLGLAGHNEQFF,TGTGCCAGCAGTGAATTGCTGGGACTAGCGGGGCACAATGAGCAGTTCTTC,TRBJ2-1,many,TRBV2,17,TRBD2
CSARDLLGVVTSNQPQHF,TGCAGTGCTAGAGATTTATTAGGGGTGGTGACTTCCAATCAGCCCCAGCATTTT,TRBJ1-5,.,TRBV20-1,18,.
CATSRHGTGGTDTQYF,TGTGCCACCAGCAGACACGGGACAGGGGGCACAGATACGCAGTATTTT,TRBJ2-3,.,TRBV15,16,TRBD1
CASSTQEDTEAFF,TGTGCCAGCAGCACCCAGGAGGACACTGAAGCTTTCTTT,TRBJ1-1,many,TRBV11-3,13,.
CASSPNDRGHYEQYF,TGTGCCAGCAGCCCCAACGACAGGGGACACTACGAGCAGTACTTC,TRBJ2-7,.,TRBV13,15,TRBD1
CASQYGSNQPQHF,TGTGCCAGCCAATACGGTAGCAATCAGCCCCAGCATTTT,TRBJ1-5,many,TRBV7-9,13,.
CASRTQTDTEAFF,TGTGCCAGCAGGACCCAAACGGACACTGAAGCTTTCTTT,TRBJ1-1,many,TRBV28,13,.